This T cell receptor (beta chain) was captured by sequencing in a study of T cell responses to AZD1222 COVID-19 vaccine. General study results and limits: Vaccine-associated CD4 TCRs ranged over spike, dominating at 160-218 and 743-854.

J gave up 3 bases and V 2 bases, and 2 bases lay outside the gene matches. Germline lookup yields CDR1 SNHLY and CDR2 FYNNEI. The CDR3 has 14 residues. Some clones are missing from TCRdb's copy, which holds only in-frame ones; the method was immunoSEQ multiplex PCR. The data contain around 87,000 clones, 75% to 90% of them seen just once; the ten biggest clones take up 2% to 2.5%. Note on this clone: The antigen is unknown.

The specimen comprised peripheral blood, sampled 28 days after the second AZD1222 dose. This TCR derives from an adult who received the AZD1222 COVID-19 vaccine. The chain combines TRBV2 with TRBJ2-7; 9 nucleotides agree with TRBD1. The CDR3 is CASSEQGQGYEQYF. CDR3 nucleotide sequence: TGTGCCAGCAGTGAACAGGGACAGGGCTACGAGCAGTACTTC.